This T cell receptor (beta chain) was captured in a study of blood T cell repertoires in COVID-19. Background on the study: COVID-19 samples, acute and convalescent, were from the United States, Italy and Spain. T cells, B-cell-depleted T cells, or PBMCs supplied cDNA or gDNA.

Clones were read by immunoSEQ multiplex PCR, and TCRdb kept only the in-frame ones, dropping some. This table has approximately 44,000 clones, roughly 90% appearing once. Germline CDR1 MNHNS, CDR2 SASEGT. CDR3 length: 14 amino acids. Between the trimmed V and J ends, which lost 2 bases and 8 bases, there was a span of 15 bases. This receptor was taken from a woman aged 80 or over with acute or convalescent COVID-19. Material: peripheral blood. The V call is TRBV6-1, the J call TRBJ1-2, with TRBD1 as a possible D gene (6 bases). The CDR3 DNA sequence: TGTGCCAGCAGTGAAACCCGTGGCAGGGGCGGCTACACCTTC. It encodes CASSETRGRGGYTF.